This TCR beta chain came from a study of T cells in Graves' hyperthyroidism and ophthalmopathy. Points from the study as a whole: Ophthalmopathy prediction by the model preceded onset by a median roughly 6 months. The authors' 13 V-J model separated ophthalmopathy from stable hyperthyroidism.

It was considered stable Graves' hyperthyroidism when ophthalmopathy did not progress within 18 months. Patients aged 18 to 65 had newly diagnosed hyperthyroidism that had lasted under 2 months. Worth noting for this clonotype: What it binds is not known.

From RNA transcripts, TCR beta CDR3 regions were amplified. The TCR CDR3 was amplified in a first-round RT-PCR using the HTBI primer set. TCRdb passed the multiplex PCR reads through MiXCR, listing each CDR3 protein once. The table records some 510,000 distinct CDR3 sequences, roughly 46% of them present only once. The CDR3 sequence is 15 residues long. J was trimmed by 4 bases and V by 5 bases; bases with no gene match: 10. Germline CDR1 and CDR2: SEHNR and FQNEAQ (reference sequence). This receptor was taken from a woman aged 18 to 35 with Graves' hyperthyroidism. V is TRBV7-9 and J is TRBJ2-7; 8 positions match TRBD2. The sample was peripheral blood or thyroid tissue (not recorded which). The CDR3 loop is CASSPAQRERYEQYF. The CDR3 nucleotides read TGTGCCAGCAGCCCAGCCCAGCGGGAGCGGTACGAGCAGTACTTC.